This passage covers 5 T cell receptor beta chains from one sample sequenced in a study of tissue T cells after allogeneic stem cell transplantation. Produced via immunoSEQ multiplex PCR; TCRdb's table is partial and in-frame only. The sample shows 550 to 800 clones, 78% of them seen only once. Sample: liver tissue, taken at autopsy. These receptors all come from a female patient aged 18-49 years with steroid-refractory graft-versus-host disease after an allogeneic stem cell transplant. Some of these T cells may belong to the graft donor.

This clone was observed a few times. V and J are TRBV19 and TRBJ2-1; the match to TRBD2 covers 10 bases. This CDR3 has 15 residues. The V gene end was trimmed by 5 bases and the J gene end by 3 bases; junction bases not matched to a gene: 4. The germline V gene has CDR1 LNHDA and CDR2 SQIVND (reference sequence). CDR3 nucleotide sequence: TGTGCCAGTAGTTTGTCTAGCGGGGGCTACAATGAGCAGTTCTTC. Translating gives CASSLSSGGYNEQFF. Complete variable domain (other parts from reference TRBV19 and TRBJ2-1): DGGITQSPKYLFRKEGQNVTLSCEQNLNHDAMYWYRQDPGQGLRLIYYSQIVNDFQKGDIAEGYSVSREKKESFPLTVTSAQKNPTAFYLCASSLSSGGYNEQFFGPGTRLTVL.

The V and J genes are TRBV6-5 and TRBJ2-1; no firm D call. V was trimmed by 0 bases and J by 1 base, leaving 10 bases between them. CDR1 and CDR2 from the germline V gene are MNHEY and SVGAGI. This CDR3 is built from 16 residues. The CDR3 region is CASSYSTAPSYNEQFF. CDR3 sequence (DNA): TGTGCCAGCAGTTACTCGACGGCGCCGTCCTACAATGAGCAGTTCTTC.

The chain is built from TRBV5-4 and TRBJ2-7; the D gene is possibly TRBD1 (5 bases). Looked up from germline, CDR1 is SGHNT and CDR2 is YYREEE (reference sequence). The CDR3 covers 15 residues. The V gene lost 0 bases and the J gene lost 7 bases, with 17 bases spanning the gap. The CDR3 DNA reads TGTGCCAGCAGCTTGGGGGTGGGGCCGACAAGGGAGCAGTACTTC. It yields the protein CASSLGVGPTREQYF.

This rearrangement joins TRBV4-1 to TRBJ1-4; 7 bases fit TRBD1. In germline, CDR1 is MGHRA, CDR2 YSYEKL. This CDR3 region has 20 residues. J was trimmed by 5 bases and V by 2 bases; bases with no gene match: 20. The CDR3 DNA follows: TGCGCCAGCAGCCAACACCCCGTGAGGGGGCTTGCTGCAGGGAATGAAAAACTGTTTTTT. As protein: CASSQHPVRGLAAGNEKLFF.

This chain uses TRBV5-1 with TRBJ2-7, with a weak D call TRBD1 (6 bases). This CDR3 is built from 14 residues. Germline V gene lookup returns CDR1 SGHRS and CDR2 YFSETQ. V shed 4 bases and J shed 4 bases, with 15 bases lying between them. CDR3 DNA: TGCGCCAGCAGCACCCAGGGGCCCCCATACGAGCAGTACTTC. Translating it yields CASSTQGPPYEQYF.